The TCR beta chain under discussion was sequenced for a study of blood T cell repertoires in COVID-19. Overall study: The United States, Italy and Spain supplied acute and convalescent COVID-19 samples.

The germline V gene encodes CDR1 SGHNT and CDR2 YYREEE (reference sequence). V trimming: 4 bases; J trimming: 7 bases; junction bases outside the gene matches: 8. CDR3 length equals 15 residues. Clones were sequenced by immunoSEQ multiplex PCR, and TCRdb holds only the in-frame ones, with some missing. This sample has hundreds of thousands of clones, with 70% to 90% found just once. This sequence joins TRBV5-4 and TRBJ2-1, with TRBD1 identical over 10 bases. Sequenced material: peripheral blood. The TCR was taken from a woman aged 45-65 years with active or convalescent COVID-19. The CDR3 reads CASSPDRGRRNEQFF. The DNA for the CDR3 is TGTGCCAGCAGCCCCGACAGGGGGCGAAGGAATGAGCAGTTCTTC.